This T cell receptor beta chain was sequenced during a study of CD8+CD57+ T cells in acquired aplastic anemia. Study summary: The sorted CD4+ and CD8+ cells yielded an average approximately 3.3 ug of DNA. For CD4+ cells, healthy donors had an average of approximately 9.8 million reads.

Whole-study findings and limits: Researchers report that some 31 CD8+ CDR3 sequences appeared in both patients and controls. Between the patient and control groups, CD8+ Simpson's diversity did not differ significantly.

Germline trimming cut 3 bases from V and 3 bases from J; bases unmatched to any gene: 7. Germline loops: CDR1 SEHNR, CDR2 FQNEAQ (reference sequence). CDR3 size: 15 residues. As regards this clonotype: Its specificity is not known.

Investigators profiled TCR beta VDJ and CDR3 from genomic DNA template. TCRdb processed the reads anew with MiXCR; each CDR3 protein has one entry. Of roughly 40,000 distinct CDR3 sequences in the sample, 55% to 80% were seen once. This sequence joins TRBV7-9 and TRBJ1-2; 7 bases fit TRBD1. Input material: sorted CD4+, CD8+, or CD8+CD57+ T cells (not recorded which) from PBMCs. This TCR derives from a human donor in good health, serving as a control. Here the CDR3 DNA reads TGTGCCAGCAGCTTCCTAGGGGGGACAGACTATGGCTACACCTTC. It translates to CASSFLGGTDYGYTF. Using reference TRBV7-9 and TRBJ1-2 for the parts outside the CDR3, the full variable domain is DTGVSQNPRHKITKRGQNVTFRCDPISEHNRLYWYRQTLGQGPEFLTYFQNEAQLEKSRLLSDRFSAERPKGSFSTLEIQRTEQGDSAMYLCASSFLGGTDYGYTFGSGTRLTVV.